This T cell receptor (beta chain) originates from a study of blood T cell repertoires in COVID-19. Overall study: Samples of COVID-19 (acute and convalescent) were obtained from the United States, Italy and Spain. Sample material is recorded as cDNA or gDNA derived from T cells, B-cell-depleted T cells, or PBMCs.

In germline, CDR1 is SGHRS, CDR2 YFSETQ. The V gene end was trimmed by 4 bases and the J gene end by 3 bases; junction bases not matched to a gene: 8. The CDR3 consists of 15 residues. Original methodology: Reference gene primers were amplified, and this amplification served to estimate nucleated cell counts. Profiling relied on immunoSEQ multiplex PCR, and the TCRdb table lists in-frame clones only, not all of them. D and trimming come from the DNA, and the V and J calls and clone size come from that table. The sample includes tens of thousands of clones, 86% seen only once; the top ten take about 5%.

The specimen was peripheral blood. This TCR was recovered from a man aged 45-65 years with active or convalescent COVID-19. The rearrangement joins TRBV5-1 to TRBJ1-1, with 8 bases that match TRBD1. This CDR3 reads CASSAGTGLDTEAFF. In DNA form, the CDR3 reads TGCGCCAGCAGCGCCGGGACAGGATTGGACACTGAAGCTTTCTTT.